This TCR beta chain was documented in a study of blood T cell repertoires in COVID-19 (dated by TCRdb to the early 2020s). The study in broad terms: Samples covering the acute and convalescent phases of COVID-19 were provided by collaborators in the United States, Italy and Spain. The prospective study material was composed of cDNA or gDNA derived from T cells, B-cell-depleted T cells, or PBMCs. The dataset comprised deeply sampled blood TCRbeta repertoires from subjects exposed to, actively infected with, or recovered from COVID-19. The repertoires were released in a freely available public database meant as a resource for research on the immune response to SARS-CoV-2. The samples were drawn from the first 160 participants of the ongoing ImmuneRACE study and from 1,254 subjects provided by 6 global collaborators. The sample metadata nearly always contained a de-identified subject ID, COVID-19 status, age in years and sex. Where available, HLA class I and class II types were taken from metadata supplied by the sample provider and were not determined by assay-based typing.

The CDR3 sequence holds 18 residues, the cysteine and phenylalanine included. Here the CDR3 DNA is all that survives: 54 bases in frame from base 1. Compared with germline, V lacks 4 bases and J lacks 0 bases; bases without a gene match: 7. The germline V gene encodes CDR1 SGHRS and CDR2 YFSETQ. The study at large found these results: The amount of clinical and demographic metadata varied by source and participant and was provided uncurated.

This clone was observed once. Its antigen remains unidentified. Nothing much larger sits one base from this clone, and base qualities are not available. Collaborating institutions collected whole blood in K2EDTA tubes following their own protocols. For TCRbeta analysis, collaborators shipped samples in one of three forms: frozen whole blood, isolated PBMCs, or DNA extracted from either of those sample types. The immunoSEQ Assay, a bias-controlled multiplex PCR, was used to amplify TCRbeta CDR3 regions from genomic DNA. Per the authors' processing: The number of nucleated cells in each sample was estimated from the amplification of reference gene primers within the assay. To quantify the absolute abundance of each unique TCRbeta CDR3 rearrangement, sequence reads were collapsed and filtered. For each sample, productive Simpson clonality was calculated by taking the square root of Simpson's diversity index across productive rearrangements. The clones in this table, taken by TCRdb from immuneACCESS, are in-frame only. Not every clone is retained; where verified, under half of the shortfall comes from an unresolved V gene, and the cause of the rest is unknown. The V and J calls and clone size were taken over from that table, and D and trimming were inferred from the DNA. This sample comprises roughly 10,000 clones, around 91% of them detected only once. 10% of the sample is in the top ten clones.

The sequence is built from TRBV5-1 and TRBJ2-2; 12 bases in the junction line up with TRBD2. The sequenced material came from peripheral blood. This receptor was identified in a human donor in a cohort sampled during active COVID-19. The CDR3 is CASSPTSGGPSNTGELFF. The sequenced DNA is TGCGCCAGCAGCCCCACTAGCGGGGGGCCATCGAACACCGGGGAGCTGTTTTTT.